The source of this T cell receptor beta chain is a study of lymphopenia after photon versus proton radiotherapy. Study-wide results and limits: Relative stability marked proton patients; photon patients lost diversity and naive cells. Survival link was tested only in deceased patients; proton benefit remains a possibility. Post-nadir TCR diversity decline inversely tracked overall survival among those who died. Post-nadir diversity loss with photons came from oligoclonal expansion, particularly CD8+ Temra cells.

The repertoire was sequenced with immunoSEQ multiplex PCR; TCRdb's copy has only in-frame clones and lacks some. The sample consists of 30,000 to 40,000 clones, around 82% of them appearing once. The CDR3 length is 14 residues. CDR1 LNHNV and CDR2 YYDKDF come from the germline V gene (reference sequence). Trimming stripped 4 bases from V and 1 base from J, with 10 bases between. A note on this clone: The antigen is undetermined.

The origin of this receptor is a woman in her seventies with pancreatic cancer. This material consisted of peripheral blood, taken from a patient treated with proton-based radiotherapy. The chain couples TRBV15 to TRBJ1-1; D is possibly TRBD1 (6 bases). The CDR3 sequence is CATSTGQTNTEAFF. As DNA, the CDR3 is TGTGCCACCAGCACTGGACAGACGAACACTGAAGCTTTCTTT. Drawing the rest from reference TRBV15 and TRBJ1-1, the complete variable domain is DAMVIQNPRYQVTQFGKPVTLSCSQTLNHNVMYWYQQKSSQAPKLLFHYYDKDFNNEADTPDNFQSRRPNTSFCFLDIRSPGLGDTAMYLCATSTGQTNTEAFFGQGTRLTVV.